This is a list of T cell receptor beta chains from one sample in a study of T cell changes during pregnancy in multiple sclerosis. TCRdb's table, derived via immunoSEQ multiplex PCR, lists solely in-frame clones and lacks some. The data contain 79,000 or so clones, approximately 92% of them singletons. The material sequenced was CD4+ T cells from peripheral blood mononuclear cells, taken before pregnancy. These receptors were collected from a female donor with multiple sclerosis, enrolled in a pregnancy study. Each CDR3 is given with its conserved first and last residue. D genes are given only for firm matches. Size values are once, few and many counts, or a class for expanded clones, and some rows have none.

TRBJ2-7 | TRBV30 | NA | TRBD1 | TGTGCCTGGAGTGCCGGACAGGCCGACACCTCCTACGAGCAGTACTTC | CAWSAGQADTSYEQYF
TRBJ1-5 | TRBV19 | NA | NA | TGTGCCAGTAGTATTACAGGACATCAGCCCCAGCATTTT | CASSITGHQPQHF
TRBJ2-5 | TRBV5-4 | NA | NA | TGTGCCAGCACCCTACAGGGAGCGGAGACCCAGTACTTC | CASTLQGAETQYF
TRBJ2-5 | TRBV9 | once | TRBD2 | TGTGCCAGCAGCGTAGACGGAGGGAGGGAAGAGACCCAGTACTTC | CASSVDGGREETQYF
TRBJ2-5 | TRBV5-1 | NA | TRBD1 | TGCGCCAGCAGCGCAGCCCCAGGGGGCACGAGAGAGACCCAGTACTTC | CASSAAPGGTRETQYF
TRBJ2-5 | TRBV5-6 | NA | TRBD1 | TGTGCCAGCACCTTGAGCCCGGGACAGGGTTTTAGTTTTGAGACCCAGTACTTC | CASTLSPGQGFSFETQYF
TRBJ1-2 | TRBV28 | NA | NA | TGTGCCAGCAGTTTAGGGGCGGGGGGCTACACCTTC | CASSLGAGGYTF
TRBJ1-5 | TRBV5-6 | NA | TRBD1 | TGTGCCAGCAGCTACGACAGGGGCGCCAACCAGCCCCAGCATTTT | CASSYDRGANQPQHF
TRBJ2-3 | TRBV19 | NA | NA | TGTGCCAGTAGTCTTTCGCAGGGGTTCACAGATACGCAGTATTTT | CASSLSQGFTDTQYF
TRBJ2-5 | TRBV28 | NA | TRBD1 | TGTGCCAGCAGAAAACAGGGGCAAGAGACCCAGTACTTC | CASRKQGQETQYF
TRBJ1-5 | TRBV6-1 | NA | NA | TGTGCCAGCAGTGAAGAGACTAGACAGTGGGTAGGGCAGCCCCAGCATTTT | CASSEETRQWVGQPQHF
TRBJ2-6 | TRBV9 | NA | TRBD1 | TGTGCCAGCAGCGTAGGGGCAGGGGGCTCTGGGGCCAACGTCCTGACTTTC | CASSVGAGGSGANVLTF
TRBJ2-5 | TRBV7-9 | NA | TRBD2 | TGTGCCAGCAGCCACGACGGCGGGGGTGGGACCCAGTACTTC | CASSHDGGGGTQYF
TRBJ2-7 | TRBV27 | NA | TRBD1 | TGTGCCAGCAGTTTACGAGACAGGGCCTACGAGCAGTACTTC | CASSLRDRAYEQYF
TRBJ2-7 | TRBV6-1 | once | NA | TGTGCCAGCAACAGTTTCAACTTC | CASNSFNF
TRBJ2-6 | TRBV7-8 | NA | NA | TGTGCCATAAAGCGGACCGGTGGGGCCAACGTCCTGACTTTC | CAIKRTGGANVLTF
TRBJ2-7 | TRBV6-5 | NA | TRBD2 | TGTGCCAGCAGTCTCGCGGGACTAGGTAACGAGCAGTACTTC | CASSLAGLGNEQYF
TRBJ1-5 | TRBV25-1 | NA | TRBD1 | TGTGCCACCAGGGGGGTTTGGGGGGGCCCGGAGAATCAGCCCCAGCATTTT | CATRGVWGGPENQPQHF
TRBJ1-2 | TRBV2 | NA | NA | TGTGCCAGCAGGACGGCGATAGGGGGTCATGGCTACACCTTC | CASRTAIGGHGYTF
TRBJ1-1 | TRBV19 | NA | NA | TGTGCCAGTAGTACTCCAGTGAACACTGAAGCTTTCTTT | CASSTPVNTEAFF
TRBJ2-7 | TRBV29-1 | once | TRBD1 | TGCAGCGGTGGACATACAGGGGGCAGCGAGCAGTACTTC | CSGGHTGGSEQYF
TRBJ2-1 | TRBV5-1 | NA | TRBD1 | TGCGCCAGCAGCTTGCAGCCCCGGACAGGGAATGATGAGCAGTTCTTC | CASSLQPRTGNDEQFF
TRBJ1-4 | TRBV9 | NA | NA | TGTGCCAGCAGCCTACGGACAACAACTAATGAAAAACTGTTTTTT | CASSLRTTTNEKLFF
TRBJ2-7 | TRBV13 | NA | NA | TGTGCCAGCAGCAGGCAGGGTTACGAGCAGTACTTC | CASSRQGYEQYF
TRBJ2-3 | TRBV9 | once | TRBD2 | TGTGCCAGCAGCGTCCGGGACTACCCTGGGAGGGATACGCAGTATTTT | CASSVRDYPGRDTQYF
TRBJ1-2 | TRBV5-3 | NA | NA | TGTGCCAGAAACTCCTCTTCCGGGGAAACAACATATGGCTACACCTTC | CARNSSSGETTYGYTF
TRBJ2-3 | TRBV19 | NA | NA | TGTGCCAGTAGTACCGGGGTGGGCGCAGATACGCAGTATTTT | CASSTGVGADTQYF
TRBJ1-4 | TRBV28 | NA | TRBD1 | TGTGCCAGCAGCCTTTACAGGGGACGGGAAAAACTGTTTTTT | CASSLYRGREKLFF
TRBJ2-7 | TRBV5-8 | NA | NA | TGTGCCAGCAGCTACTACAGGGTTGGGGCCTACGAGCAGTACTTC | CASSYYRVGAYEQYF
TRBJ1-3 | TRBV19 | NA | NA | TGTGCCGCCAAGAAAGGGGGTCCTGGAAACACCATATATTTT | CAAKKGGPGNTIYF
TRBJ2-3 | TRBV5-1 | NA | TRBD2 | TGCGCCAGCAGCTTGGTAGCGGGAGGCACCACAGATACGCAGTATTTT | CASSLVAGGTTDTQYF
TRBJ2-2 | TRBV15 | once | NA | TGTGCCACCATCCAGGGGGGTGTTGCCGGGGAGCTGTTTTTT | CATIQGGVAGELFF
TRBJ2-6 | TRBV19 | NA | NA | TGTGCCAGTATGGTCGCGTCTGGGGCCAACGTCCTGACTTTC | CASMVASGANVLTF